This T cell receptor (beta chain) was captured by sequencing in a study of T cells after yellow fever vaccination. For this clonotype: A much more abundant neighbour one base away suggests this may be a read error.

UMIs were added to TCR cDNA along with a universal primer site when it was made by 5'RACE template switching. A single record per CDR3 protein comes from TCRdb applying MiXCR to the 5' RACE reads. The table records about 22,000 distinct CDR3 sequences, around 5.2% of them present only once. The CDR3 spans 14 residues. V was pared by 8 bases and J by 4 bases, with 17 bases between. Germline V gene data show CDR1 as MNHNS and CDR2 as SASEGT. General observations from the study: Reappearing after the booster were most of the clones from primary vaccination (96% CD4, around 88% CD8).

This TCR was recovered from a young man who received the YFV17D yellow fever vaccine. The input for sequencing was PBMCs, either bulk or a sorted T-cell subset (CD4+, CD8+, memory, or dextramer-sorted; not recorded which), taken roughly 45 days after the first yellow fever vaccination. The gene calls are TRBV6-1 and TRBJ1-2; maybe TRBD1 (6 bases). The CDR3 DNA reads as TGTGCCAGCGGTCCCCGAGGGGGAAGCTATGGCTACACCTTC. This gives the protein CASGPRGGSYGYTF.